The 6 T cell receptor beta chains in this list originate from one sample, sequenced in a study of Graves' ophthalmopathy and Graves' hyperthyroidism (dated by TCRdb to between 2018 and 2020). The sequencing machine was an Illumina HiSeq 2000. TCR beta CDR3 regions were amplified from RNA transcripts for repertoire sequencing. A first-round RT-PCR used HTBI primers with the Qiagen OneStep RT-PCR kit, followed by a second-round multiplex PCR, size selection and purification. TCRdb itself trimmed the public reads at Q25 with fastp, ran MiXCR and retained productive beta chains. Entries that share a CDR3 protein sequence are merged under the most common genes and DNA. This sample lists about 200,000 distinct CDR3 sequences; 25% to 30% were detected once. The ten biggest clones cover approximately 9% of the sample. Sample: peripheral blood. Source of these receptors: a man in his fifties or sixties with Graves' ophthalmopathy. Donor details come from another sample of the same person, matched by shared clones.

This clonotype was seen ten or more times. The genes are TRBV12-3 or TRBV12-4 and TRBJ2-5; no firm D call. V lost 1 base and J lost 2, with 14 bases in between. CDR3 length equals 16 residues. The CDR3 sequence: CASSLGPPRPQETQYF. DNA for the CDR3: TGTGCCAGCAGTTTAGGTCCCCCTAGACCACAAGAGACCCAGTACTTC.

This clonotype was detected many times. J is TRBJ2-3 and V is TRBV11-1; possibly TRBD2 for D (6 bases). CDR1 is SGHAT, CDR2 FQDESV, per germline (reference sequence). The V gene lost 7 bases and the J gene lost 1 base, with 15 bases spanning the gap. The CDR3 sequence is 15 residues long. For the CDR3, the DNA is TGTGCCAGCAACCTTGGCGGGATTGGCACAGATACGCAGTATTTT. This encodes CASNLGGIGTDTQYF.

This clonotype is a singleton in its sample. The chain uses TRBV28 and TRBJ2-7; D gene uncertain. Germline V gene lookup returns CDR1 MDHEN and CDR2 SYDVKM. This CDR3 is 12 amino acids long. V lost 8 bases to trimming and J lost 4 bases, with 12 bases between them. The chain's CDR3 is CASAEDRYEQYF. CDR3 DNA: TGTGCCAGCGCTGAAGATCGTTACGAGCAGTACTTC. Together with reference TRBV28 and TRBJ2-7, the CDR3 gives the full variable domain: DVKVTQSSRYLVKRTGEKVFLECVQDMDHENMFWYRQDPGLGLRLIYFSYDVKMKEKGDIPEGYSVSREKKERFSLILESASTNQTSMYLCASAEDRYEQYFGPGTRLTVT.

This clonotype was seen repeatedly, ten times or more. The rearrangement joins TRBV11-2 to TRBJ2-4; D is perhaps TRBD1 or TRBD2 (7 bases each). The germline gives CDR1 SGHAT, CDR2 FQNNGV. The CDR3 consists of 15 residues. V gave up 1 base and J gave up 8 bases, with 15 bases separating them. DNA for the CDR3: TGTGCCAGCAGCTTAGGGGCTCCAGGGGGGGACATTCAGTACTTC. Amino acid sequence: CASSLGAPGGDIQYF.

This clonotype was seen many times. V is TRBV12-3 or TRBV12-4 and J is TRBJ1-5; D remains unclear. CDR3 length equals 13 residues. V was trimmed by 2 bases and J by 5 bases, leaving 7 bases between them. CDR3 DNA: TGTGCCAGCAGTTTATATCTGGATCAGCCCCAGCATTTT. Its translation is CASSLYLDQPQHF.

This clonotype was seen at least ten times. The genes are TRBV2 and TRBJ2-5; D remains unclear. The germline V and J ends were trimmed by 6 bases and 1 base, with 12 bases remaining between them. This CDR3 spans 14 amino acids. The germline V gene has CDR1 SNHLY and CDR2 FYNNEI. CDR3 bases: TGTGCCAGCAGCGGCCTTCAGGCCCAAGAGACCCAGTACTTC. Protein sequence: CASSGLQAQETQYF.